This paragraph covers one T cell receptor beta chain sequence. What it recognizes is unknown. This specimen belongs to a study of cytomegalovirus exposure and HLA in healthy donors. TCRdb keeps only in-frame clones here, not all; method: immunoSEQ multiplex PCR. The table records about 180,000 clones, about 86% of them present only once. Overall study findings and caveats: Reports described diagnosis of cytomegalovirus status by the classifier as highly specific and sensitive. The authors confirmed in vitro that a few CMV-associated chains were specific for CMV antigens. A later analysis found first-cohort TCR clusters tended to co-occur in the 110 or so validation repertoires.

The CDR3 loop spans 15 amino acids. J was trimmed by 1 base and V by 2 bases; bases with no gene match: 7. Germline values: CDR1 SQVTM, CDR2 ANQGSEA. The chain employs TRBV29-1 and TRBJ1-2; 7 bases agree with TRBD1. Sequencing was done on a sample of PBMCs. This receptor was obtained from a woman aged 25 to 39 in good health and CMV-seronegative. DNA of the CDR3: TGCAGCGTTGAACTAGGGGGCTGGGATAACTATGGCTACACCTTC. Translating it yields CSVELGGWDNYGYTF.